This passage covers 26 T cell receptor beta chains from one sample sequenced in a study of T cell clusters in autoimmune cytopenias. TRB rearrangements were amplified by touch-down multiplex PCR with mixed TRB-A/B primers. TCRdb derives one entry per CDR3 protein from the multiplex PCR reads, leaving out DNA. The sample table sets out 7,000 to 8,000 distinct CDR3 sequences. Roughly 40,000 genome equivalents of blood DNA were amplified for TRB. The material sequenced was peripheral blood. The receptors here all came from a human donor with an autoimmune cytopenia or autoimmune hepatitis (not recorded which).

This rearrangement joins TRBV30 to TRBJ2-1; TCRdb calls TRBD2, which cannot be checked without DNA. This CDR3 spans 15 amino acids. Germline CDR1 reads GTSNPN; CDR2 reads SVGIG (reference sequence). This CDR3 reads CAWKSTERPYNEQFF.

According to its frequency, this clonotype is large (0.1 to 1%). The V and J genes are TRBV6-5 and TRBJ2-3. Germline CDR1 MNHEY, CDR2 SVGAGI. This CDR3 spans 14 amino acids. The CDR3 reads CASSLGSRTDTQYF.

V usage is TRBV12-3 or TRBV12-4 and J usage is TRBJ2-3; no DNA is available, so the TRBD2 call from TCRdb remains unchecked. This CDR3 contains 14 residues. CDR3 region: CASSSTLAPDTQYF.

This chain uses TRBV12-3 or TRBV12-4 with TRBJ1-6; as DNA is missing, the TRBD1 call by TCRdb cannot be tested. CDR3 length: 14 residues. The CDR3 reads CASSPTGSTSPLHF.

The gene calls are TRBV27 and TRBJ2-2; no DNA is available, so the TRBD1 call from TCRdb remains unchecked. CDR1 is MNHEY and CDR2 is SMNVEV in the germline V gene (reference sequence). This CDR3 contains 16 residues. CDR3 protein: CASRSSGQAYTGELFF.

The chain links TRBV5-6 to TRBJ1-3; TCRdb indicates TRBD1, and absent DNA this call remains unverified. Germline V gene sequence: CDR1 SGHDT, CDR2 YYEEEE. This CDR3 spans 16 amino acids. The chain's CDR3 is CASSLVAGASGNTIYF.

This sequence joins TRBV7-2 and TRBJ2-7. CDR1 is SGHTA and CDR2 is FQGNSA in the germline V gene. This CDR3 has 16 residues. The CDR3 is CASSLDAGGRPYEQYF.

The rearrangement joins TRBV6-5 to TRBJ1-2; TCRdb outputs TRBD1, but without DNA this stays unchecked. The V gene's germline CDR1 is MNHEY and CDR2 SVGAGI. The CDR3 loop spans 17 amino acids. CDR3: CASSWSSWDGLNYGYTF.

The gene calls are TRBV7-2 and TRBJ2-5; TCRdb reports TRBD2, a call that lacks DNA to check it against. Per the germline V gene, CDR1 is SGHTA and CDR2 is FQGNSA. The CDR3 extends over 14 amino acids. The chain's CDR3 is CASSPTRGQETQYF.

The chain links TRBV7-6 to TRBJ2-3. The germline CDR1 and CDR2 sequences are SGHVS and FNYEAQ. The CDR3 is 12 residues long. The CDR3 reads CASSLDRDTQYF. Full variable domain (missing parts from reference TRBV7-6 and TRBJ2-3): GAGVSQSPRYKVTKRGQDVALRCDPISGHVSLYWYRQALGQGPEFLTYFNYEAQQDKSGLPNDRFSAERPEGSISTLTIQRTEQRDSAMYRCASSLDRDTQYFGPGTRLTVL.

This chain links TRBV27 with TRBJ1-2; TCRdb picks TRBD1, but there is no DNA to check that call. Germline V gene data show CDR1 as MNHEY and CDR2 as SMNVEV (reference sequence). This CDR3 has 14 amino acids. CDR3 amino acids: CASSFSGQGYGYTF.

This CDR3 reads CASSRDSSSNEQFF. This chain joins TRBV18 and TRBJ2-1; TCRdb calls TRBD2, which cannot be checked without DNA. CDR3 size: 14 residues. The germline gives CDR1 KGHSH, CDR2 LQKENI.

The rearrangement joins TRBV18 to TRBJ2-5; TCRdb names TRBD2, which stays unverified in the absence of DNA. This CDR3 contains 13 residues. Germline V CDR1 and CDR2: KGHSH, LQKENI. The CDR3 here is CASSEGRQETQYF. The whole variable domain, filled in from reference TRBV18 and TRBJ2-5, reads NAGVMQNPRHLVRRRGQEARLRCSPMKGHSHVYWYRQLPEEGLKFMVYLQKENIIDESGMPKERFSAEFPKEGPSILRIQQVVRGDSAAYFCASSEGRQETQYFGPGTRLLVL.

CDR3 in amino acids: CASSRTGTAYEQYF. The V and J genes are TRBV19 and TRBJ2-7; TCRdb proposes TRBD1, but this gene call is untestable without DNA. This CDR3 contains 14 residues. From germline, CDR1 is LNHDA and CDR2 SQIVND (reference sequence).

The chain links TRBV6-1 to TRBJ1-3. The CDR3 runs 16 residues. Per the germline V gene, CDR1 is MNHNS and CDR2 is SASEGT. CDR3 sequence reads: CASSDYSGNSGNTIYF.

The chain recombines TRBV18 with TRBJ1-1; the TCRdb call, TRBD1, lacks DNA for checking. This CDR3 is 15 amino acids long. CDR1 KGHSH and CDR2 LQKENI come from the germline V gene. CDR3 protein: CASSMGAALNTEAFF.

V usage is TRBV6-1 and J usage is TRBJ2-2; TCRdb gives TRBD1 as the D gene, but with no DNA this cannot be confirmed. Germline CDR1 and CDR2: MNHNS and SASEGT. This CDR3 region has 14 residues. The CDR3 protein is CASREDRGTGELFF.

This rearrangement joins TRBV19 to TRBJ1-5. The CDR3 is 14 residues long. Per the germline V gene, CDR1 is LNHDA and CDR2 is SQIVND (reference sequence). This chain's CDR3 is CASTVVLDNQPQHF.

The rearrangement uses TRBV6-6 and TRBJ1-3; TCRdb's assignment of TRBD1 cannot be checked, as there is no DNA. Per germline, CDR1 MNHNY and CDR2 SVGAGI (reference sequence). This CDR3 has 16 residues. The CDR3 sequence: CASSPRPGQGANTIYF.

The genes are TRBV30 and TRBJ2-1; TCRdb designates TRBD2, a call that cannot be tested without DNA. Germline CDR1 reads GTSNPN; CDR2 reads SVGIG (reference sequence). This CDR3 is 16 amino acids long. The CDR3 is CAWKRKGGGAYNEQFF.

V is TRBV11-1 and J is TRBJ2-6; TCRdb lists TRBD1, though no DNA is available to test this call. The CDR3 has 18 amino acids. CDR1 and CDR2 (germline): SGHAT, FQDESV (reference sequence). The CDR3 sequence is CAGSKRRDGSSGANVLTF.

The chain carries TRBV7-9 and TRBJ2-3; TCRdb's D call, TRBD2, is unchecked because there is no DNA. Germline CDR1 reads SEHNR; CDR2 reads FQNEAQ (reference sequence). The CDR3 has 17 amino acids. This CDR3 is CASSPRLAGEGTDTQYF.

The rearrangement uses TRBV5-5 and TRBJ2-2; checking the TCRdb D call of TRBD1 is not possible without DNA. The germline gives CDR1 SGHKS, CDR2 YYEKEE (reference sequence). The CDR3 sequence is 16 residues long. The CDR3 is CASSPRGGDGTGELFF.

This clonotype is classed as large by frequency. This chain connects TRBV29-1 to TRBJ2-6. Germline values: CDR1 SQVTM, CDR2 ANQGSEA. The CDR3 is 14 residues long. CDR3 amino acids: CSAGQSSGANVLTF.

The V call is TRBV5-4, the J call TRBJ2-2; there is no DNA to check the TCRdb D call of TRBD2. Germline V CDR1 and CDR2: SGHNT, YYREEE (reference sequence). This CDR3 spans 16 amino acids. The CDR3 loop reads CASSSSLAANTGELFF.

This clonotype counts as medium-sized by frequency. The J gene is TRBJ2-7, the V gene TRBV6-1. The CDR3 extends over 13 amino acids. Germline CDR1 is MNHNS and CDR2 is SASEGT. CDR3 sequence reads: CASSGAGLHEQYF.